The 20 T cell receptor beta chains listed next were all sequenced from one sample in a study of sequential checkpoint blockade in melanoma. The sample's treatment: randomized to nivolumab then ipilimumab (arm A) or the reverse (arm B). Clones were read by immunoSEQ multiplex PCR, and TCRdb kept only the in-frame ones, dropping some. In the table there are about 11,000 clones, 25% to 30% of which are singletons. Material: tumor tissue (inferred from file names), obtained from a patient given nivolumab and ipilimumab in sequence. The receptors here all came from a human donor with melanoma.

CDR3 in amino acids: CASSLMYSNSYEQYF. CDR3 coding DNA: TGTGCCAGCAGCTTGATGTATAGCAACTCCTACGAGCAGTACTTC. The chain uses TRBV11-3 and TRBJ2-7; D is unclear. In germline, CDR1 is SGHNT, CDR2 YENEEA. The V gene lost 3 bases and the J gene lost 0 bases, with 12 bases spanning the gap. The CDR3 contains 15 residues.

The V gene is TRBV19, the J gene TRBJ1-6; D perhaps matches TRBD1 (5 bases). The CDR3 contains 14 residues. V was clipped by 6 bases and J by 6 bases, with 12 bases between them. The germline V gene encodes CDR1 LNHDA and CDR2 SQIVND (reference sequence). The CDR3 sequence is CASSQGWGNSPLHF. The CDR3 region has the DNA TGTGCCAGTAGCCAGGGTTGGGGTAATTCACCCCTCCACTTT.

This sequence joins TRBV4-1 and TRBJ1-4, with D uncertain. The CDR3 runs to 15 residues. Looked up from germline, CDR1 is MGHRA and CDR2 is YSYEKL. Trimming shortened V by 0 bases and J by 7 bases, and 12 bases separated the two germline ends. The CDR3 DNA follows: TGCGCCAGCAGCCAAGATATCGTAGGTTTTGAAAAACTGTTTTTT. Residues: CASSQDIVGFEKLFF.

The DNA for the CDR3 is TGCAGCCTTCTGACCGAGGGGGGCACTGAAGCTTTCTTT. Its protein is CSLLTEGGTEAFF. The rearrangement joins TRBV29-1 to TRBJ1-1, with D possibly matching TRBD1 (6 bases). The germline V gene has CDR1 SQVTM and CDR2 ANQGSEA. The germline V and J ends were trimmed by 8 bases and 4 bases, with 17 bases remaining between them. This CDR3 has 13 residues.

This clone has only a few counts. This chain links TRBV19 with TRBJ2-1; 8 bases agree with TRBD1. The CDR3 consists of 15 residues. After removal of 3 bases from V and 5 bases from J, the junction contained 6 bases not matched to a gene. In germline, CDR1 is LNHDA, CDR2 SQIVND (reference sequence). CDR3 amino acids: CASSIPGQGNNEQFF. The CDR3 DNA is TGTGCCAGTAGTATTCCAGGACAGGGAAACAATGAGCAGTTCTTC.

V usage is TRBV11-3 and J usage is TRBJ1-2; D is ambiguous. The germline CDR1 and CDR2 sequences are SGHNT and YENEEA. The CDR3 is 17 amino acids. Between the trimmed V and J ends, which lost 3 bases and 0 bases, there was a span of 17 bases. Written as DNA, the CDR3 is TGTGCCAGCAGCTTCGGACGGAGTATTGGGACTAACTATGGCTACACCTTC. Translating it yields CASSFGRSIGTNYGYTF.

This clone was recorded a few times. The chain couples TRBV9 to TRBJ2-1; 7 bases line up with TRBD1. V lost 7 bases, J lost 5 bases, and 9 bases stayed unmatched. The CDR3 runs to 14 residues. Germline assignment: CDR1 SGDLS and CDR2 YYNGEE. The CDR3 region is CASATGTANNEQFF. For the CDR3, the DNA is TGTGCCAGCGCCACCGGGACAGCTAACAATGAGCAGTTCTTC.

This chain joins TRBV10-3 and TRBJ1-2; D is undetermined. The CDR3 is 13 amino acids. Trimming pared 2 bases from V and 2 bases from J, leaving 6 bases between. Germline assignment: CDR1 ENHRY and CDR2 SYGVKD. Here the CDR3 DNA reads TGTGCCATCAGTGAGGGACTGAACTATGGCTACACCTTC. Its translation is CAISEGLNYGYTF.

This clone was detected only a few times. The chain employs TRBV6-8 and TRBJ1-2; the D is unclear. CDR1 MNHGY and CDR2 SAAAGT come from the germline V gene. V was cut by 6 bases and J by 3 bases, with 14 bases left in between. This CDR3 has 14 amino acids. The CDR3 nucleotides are TGTGCCAGCAGGCCCTCGGACGGATACTATGGCTACACCTTC. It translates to CASRPSDGYYGYTF.

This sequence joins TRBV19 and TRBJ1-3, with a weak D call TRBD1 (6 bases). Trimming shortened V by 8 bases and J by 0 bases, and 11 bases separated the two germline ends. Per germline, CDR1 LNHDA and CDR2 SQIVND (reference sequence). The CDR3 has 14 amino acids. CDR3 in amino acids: CASGNRDSGNTIYF. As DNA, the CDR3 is TGTGCCAGTGGAAACAGGGACTCTGGAAACACCATATATTTT.

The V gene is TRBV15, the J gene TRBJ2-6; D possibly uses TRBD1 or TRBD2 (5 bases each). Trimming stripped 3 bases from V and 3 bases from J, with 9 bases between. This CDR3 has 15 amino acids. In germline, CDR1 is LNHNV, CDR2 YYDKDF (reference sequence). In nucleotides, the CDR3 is TGTGCCACCAGCAGGGGGGTTGGTGGGGCCAACGTCCTGACTTTC. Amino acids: CATSRGVGGANVLTF.

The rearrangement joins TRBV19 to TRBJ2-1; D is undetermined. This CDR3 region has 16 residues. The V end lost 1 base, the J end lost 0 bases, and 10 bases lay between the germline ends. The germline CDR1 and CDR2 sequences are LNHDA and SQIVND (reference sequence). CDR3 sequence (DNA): TGTGCCAGTAGTATAGGAAAGGGCCTCTCCTACAATGAGCAGTTCTTC. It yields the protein CASSIGKGLSYNEQFF.

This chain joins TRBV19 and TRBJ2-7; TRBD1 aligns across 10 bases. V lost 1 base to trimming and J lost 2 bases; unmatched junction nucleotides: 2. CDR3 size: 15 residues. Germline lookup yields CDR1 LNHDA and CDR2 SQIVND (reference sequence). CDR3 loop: CASSIAGTGAYEQYF. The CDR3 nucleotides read TGTGCCAGTAGTATAGCCGGGACAGGGGCCTACGAGCAGTACTTC.

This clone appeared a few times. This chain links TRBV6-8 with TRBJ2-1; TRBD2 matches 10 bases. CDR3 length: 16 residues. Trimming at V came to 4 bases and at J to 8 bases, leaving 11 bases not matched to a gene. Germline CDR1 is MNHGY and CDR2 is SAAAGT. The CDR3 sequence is CASSSYSGGASYEQFF. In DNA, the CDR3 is TGTGCCAGCAGTTCTTACAGCGGGGGGGCCTCGTATGAGCAGTTCTTC.

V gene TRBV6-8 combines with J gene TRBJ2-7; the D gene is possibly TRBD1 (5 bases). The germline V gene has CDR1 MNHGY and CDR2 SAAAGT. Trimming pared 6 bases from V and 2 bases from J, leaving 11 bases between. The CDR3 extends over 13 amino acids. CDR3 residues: CASRSDRTYEQYF. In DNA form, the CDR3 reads TGTGCCAGCAGGTCTGACAGAACCTACGAGCAGTACTTC.

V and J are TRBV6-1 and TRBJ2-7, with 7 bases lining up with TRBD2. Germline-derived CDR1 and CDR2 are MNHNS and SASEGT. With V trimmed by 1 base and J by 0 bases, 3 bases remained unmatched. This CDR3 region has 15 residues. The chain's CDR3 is CASSEEWGGSYEQYF. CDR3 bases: TGTGCCAGCAGTGAAGAATGGGGGGGCTCCTACGAGCAGTACTTC.

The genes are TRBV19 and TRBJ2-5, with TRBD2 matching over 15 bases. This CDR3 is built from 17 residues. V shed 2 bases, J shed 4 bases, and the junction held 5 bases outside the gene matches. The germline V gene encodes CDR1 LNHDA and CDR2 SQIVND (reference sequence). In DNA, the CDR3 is TGTGCCAGTAGTATAAGGACTAGCGGGGGGGCGGGAGAGACCCAGTACTTC. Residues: CASSIRTSGGAGETQYF.

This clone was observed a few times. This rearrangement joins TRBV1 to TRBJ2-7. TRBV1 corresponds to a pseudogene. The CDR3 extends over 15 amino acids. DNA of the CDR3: TGCGCCAGCAGCCAAGGAGGGGATTTAATCTACGAGCAGTACTTC. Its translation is CASSQGGDLIYEQYF.

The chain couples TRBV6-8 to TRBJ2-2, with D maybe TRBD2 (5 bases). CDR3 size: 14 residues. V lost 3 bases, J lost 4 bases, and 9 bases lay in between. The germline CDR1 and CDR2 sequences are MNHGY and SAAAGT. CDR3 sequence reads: CASSYNGVTGELFF. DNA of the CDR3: TGTGCCAGCAGTTATAACGGGGTCACCGGGGAGCTGTTTTTT.

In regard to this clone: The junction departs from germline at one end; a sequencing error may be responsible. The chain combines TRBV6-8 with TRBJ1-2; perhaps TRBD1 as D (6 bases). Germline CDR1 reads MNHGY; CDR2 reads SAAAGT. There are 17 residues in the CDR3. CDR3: CAISQGPREGGIYGYTF. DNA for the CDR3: TGTGCCATCAGTCAAGGCCCCCGGGAGGGGGGTATCTATGGCTACACCTTC.